The T cell receptor beta chain under discussion was sequenced for a study of T cells after yellow fever vaccination. TCRdb reprocessed the 5' RACE reads with MiXCR, giving one entry per CDR3 protein. The repertoire holds 300,000 to 400,000 distinct CDR3 sequences, with 8% to 10% as singletons. This clonotype was seen repeatedly, ten times or more. This TCR came from a man between 18 and 35 years old who received the YFV17D yellow fever vaccine. Sequenced here: PBMCs, sampled on the day of the first yellow fever vaccination.

DNA of the CDR3: TGTGCCAGCAGCCAAAGTAGGGACGGTGAGCAGTTCTTC. Protein: CASSQSRDGEQFF. V and J are TRBV7-2 and TRBJ2-1, with D perhaps given as TRBD1 or TRBD2 (5 bases each). Germline lookup yields CDR1 SGHTA and CDR2 FQGNSA. The V end was cut by 5 bases, the J end by 9 bases, with 14 bases between. CDR3 length: 13 amino acids. Full variable domain (remainder filled in from reference TRBV7-2 and TRBJ2-1): GAGVSQSPSNKVTEKGKDVELRCDPISGHTALYWYRQSLGQGLEFLIYFQGNSAPDKSGLPSDRFSAERTGGSVSTLTIQRTQQEDSAVYLCASSQSRDGEQFFGPGTRLTVL.